Listed below are T cell receptor beta chains from one sample, sequenced in a study of memory CD4+ T cells and cytomegalovirus serostatus. Sequencing was performed with immunoSEQ multiplex PCR; in TCRdb, only in-frame clones are kept and a portion is missing. The data contain some 80,000 clones, 80% of them seen just once; the ten biggest clones take up around 0.8%. Sequencing was done on a sample of memory CD4+ T cells from blood. The origin of the receptors is an adult in good health and CMV-seronegative. The CDR3 runs from the conserved cysteine through the conserved F or W. Each record gives: clone size, J gene, D gene, V gene, CDR3 DNA, CDR3 protein. The D gene is left open where the match is weak. For some rows the clone size is stated as once, few or many, or as a class when expanded; others skip it.

NA	TRBJ2-4	TRBD1	TRBV5-6	TGTGCCAGCAGCTACGACCCGACAGGGGGCAAAACCAAAAACATTCAGTACTTC	CASSYDPTGGKTKNIQYF
NA	TRBJ1-3	NA	TRBV10-3	TGTGCCATCAGTGAATCCTTGGAAAACACCATATATTTT	CAISESLENTIYF
NA	TRBJ2-5	NA	TRBV18	TGTGCCAGCTCAGACCAATGGGGCGGAGAGACCCAGTACTTC	CASSDQWGGETQYF
NA	TRBJ1-1	TRBD1	TRBV6-1	TGTGCCAGCAGTGTTCAGACAGGGGGCTGGGGCACTGAAGCTTTCTTT	CASSVQTGGWGTEAFF
NA	TRBJ1-5	TRBD1	TRBV6-1	TGTGCCAGCAGTGTAGGGACAGGACTCAATCAGCCCCAGCATTTT	CASSVGTGLNQPQHF
few	TRBJ1-6	NA	TRBV2	TGTGCCAGCAGTACTGCCGGACTGAGGGTTTCACCCCTCCACTTT	CASSTAGLRVSPLHF
NA	TRBJ1-1	TRBD1	TRBV9	TGTGCCAGCAGCGTTACTCCTGCTGGACAGGGGGCGTCAGGGCAGTTCTTT	CASSVTPAGQGASGQFF
NA	TRBJ2-3	TRBD2	TRBV5-1	TGCGCCAGCAGCATACCAGCGGGGCGAGCCACAGATACGCAGTATTTT	CASSIPAGRATDTQYF
NA	TRBJ1-1	NA	TRBV5-1	TGCGCCAGCAGCTTTGCAGGGGAAAAAGGTGAAGCTTTCTTT	CASSFAGEKGEAFF
once	TRBJ2-1	NA	TRBV6-4	TGTGCCAGCAGTGAGACGCAGACTACGGGGCAGTTCTTC	CASSETQTTGQFF
NA	TRBJ1-1	NA	TRBV5-3	TGTGCCAGAAGCTTGGTCATCCGCGCTGCTGAAGCTTTCTTT	CARSLVIRAAEAFF
NA	TRBJ1-5	NA	TRBV15	TGTGCCACCAGCAGGGAATCCTATCCACAAAATCAGCCCCAGCATTTT	CATSRESYPQNQPQHF
NA	TRBJ2-7	NA	TRBV7-9	TGTGCCAGCAGCTTAAGTATAGGGACCTACGAGCAGTACTTC	CASSLSIGTYEQYF
few	TRBJ2-7	TRBD2	TRBV29-1	TGCAGCGTTGGACTAGCGGGGTTCCCTGAGAACGAGCAGTACTTC	CSVGLAGFPENEQYF
NA	TRBJ1-1	NA	TRBV9	TGTGCCAGCAGCGCACAGGCCAACACTGAAGCTTTCTTT	CASSAQANTEAFF
NA	TRBJ1-3	NA	TRBV18	TGTGCCAGCTCACCACCGCTCAGTCCAGGAAACACCATATATTTT	CASSPPLSPGNTIYF
NA	TRBJ1-5	NA	TRBV9	TGTGCCAGCAGCGAAGGGTGGGAGTTTAATCAGCCCCAGCATTTT	CASSEGWEFNQPQHF
NA	TRBJ1-2	NA	TRBV7-8	TGTGCCAGCACCCTGAATTCGGGCAGGGGTCAATTCCGTGGCTACACCTTC	CASTLNSGRGQFRGYTF
NA	TRBJ2-5	NA	TRBV28	TGTGCCAGCAGTTTAAATATGGGGGAGACCCAGTACTTC	CASSLNMGETQYF
NA	TRBJ1-6	NA	TRBV28	TGTGCCAGCAGTTTGTGGCAGATCGGTTCACCCCTCCACTTT	CASSLWQIGSPLHF
NA	TRBJ2-1	NA	TRBV5-8	TGTGCCAGCATCGAGAGGGGGTACAATGAGCAGTTCTTC	CASIERGYNEQFF
NA	TRBJ1-5	TRBD1	TRBV4-1	TGCGCCAGCAGCCAGACAGGGGGGAATCAGCCCCAGCATTTT	CASSQTGGNQPQHF
NA	TRBJ1-5	TRBD1	TRBV19	TGTGCCAGTAGTCAGGGGGCATGGCAGCCCCAGCATTTT	CASSQGAWQPQHF
NA	TRBJ1-2	NA	TRBV6-6	TGTGCCAGCAGTTACTCTTCCGGAGCTGGCTACACCTTC	CASSYSSGAGYTF
NA	TRBJ2-1	NA	TRBV4-1	TGCGCCAGCGGGCGCGAACAGCTTCTTGGGGATGAGCAGTTCTTC	CASGREQLLGDEQFF
NA	TRBJ1-5	NA	TRBV30	TGTGCCTGGAGTGTACAGGGTTTGCAGCCCCAGCATTTT	CAWSVQGLQPQHF
NA	TRBJ2-4	NA	TRBV13	TGTGCCAGCAGCTATGCCGGTGGTGACATTCAGTACTTC	CASSYAGGDIQYF
NA	TRBJ1-1	NA	TRBV18	TGTGCCAGCTCACAGGGGGGTATGAACACTGAAGCTTTCTTT	CASSQGGMNTEAFF
NA	TRBJ2-2	NA	TRBV7-9	TGTGCCAGCAGCTTTGACTTGTCCGGGGAGCTGTTTTTT	CASSFDLSGELFF
NA	TRBJ1-2	NA	TRBV7-2	TGTGCCAGCAGCCAGGATTCTAACTATGGCTACACCTTC	CASSQDSNYGYTF
NA	TRBJ1-2	TRBD1	TRBV7-3	TGTGCCAGCAGCTTAACCGGACAGGGCAGAAGCTACACCTTC	CASSLTGQGRSYTF
NA	TRBJ2-7	NA	TRBV5-4	TGTGCCAGCAGCTTGGAGGGGACTTACGAGCAGTACTTC	CASSLEGTYEQYF
once	TRBJ2-2	NA	TRBV18	TGTGCCAGCTCACCAGACAGGAACACCGGGGAGCTGTTTTTT	CASSPDRNTGELFF
NA	TRBJ1-2	TRBD1	TRBV6-1	TGTGCCGGACGACAGGGGGCGAACTATGGCTACACCTTC	CAGRQGANYGYTF
NA	TRBJ1-1	NA	TRBV11-2	TGTGCCAGCAGCTCAGGGAGGTTGGGTGAAGCTTTCTTT	CASSSGRLGEAFF
NA	TRBJ2-7	NA	TRBV5-1	TGCGCCAGCAGCTTGGGGACCGGGCCCTCCTACGAGCAGTACTTC	CASSLGTGPSYEQYF
NA	TRBJ2-7	TRBD2	TRBV7-9	TGTGCCAGCAGACCCGGGACTAGCGTCTACGAGCAGTACTTC	CASRPGTSVYEQYF
NA	TRBJ1-3	TRBD1	TRBV2	TGTGCCAGCAGTGACAGGGGGCTCTCTGGAAACACCATATATTTT	CASSDRGLSGNTIYF
NA	TRBJ2-1	NA	TRBV29-1	TGCAGCGCGGGGAGCTCCTACAATGAGCAGTTCTTC	CSAGSSYNEQFF
NA	TRBJ2-5	NA	TRBV5-1	TGCGCCAGCAGCTTGAGGGGGATCCAAGAGACCCAGTACTTC	CASSLRGIQETQYF
NA	TRBJ2-3	NA	TRBV7-9	TGTGCCAGCAGCTTAATACAAGCAGATACGCAGTATTTT	CASSLIQADTQYF
few	TRBJ1-1	TRBD1	TRBV5-1	TGCGCCAGCAGCATGGGGAGGACAGGGACAAACGAAGCTTTCTTT	CASSMGRTGTNEAFF